Listed below are T cell receptor beta chains from one sample, sequenced in a study of blood T cell repertoires in COVID-19. Profiling relied on immunoSEQ multiplex PCR, and the TCRdb table lists in-frame clones only, not all of them. The sample holds approximately 170,000 clones, around 80% seen once. The source material was PBMCs or T cells enriched from blood (not recorded which). The origin of the receptors is a woman between 70 and 85 years old in a cohort exposed to, infected with or recovered from COVID-19 (not recorded which). The CDR3 runs from the conserved cysteine through the conserved F or W. The order of the fields is V gene, D gene, J gene, clone size, CDR3 protein, CDR3 DNA. D genes are given only for firm matches. Where a row states a size, it is once, few, many or the class of an expanded clone; other rows omit it.

>TRBV10-2|TRBD1|TRBJ1-6|.
CASRGQGNSPLHF
TGCGCCAGCAGAGGACAGGGTAATTCACCCCTCCACTTT
>TRBV2|.|TRBJ1-2|.
CASRTQGTNYGYTF
TGTGCCAGCAGAACTCAGGGAACTAACTATGGCTACACCTTC
>TRBV2|.|TRBJ2-7|.
CASSQEAGSGEQYF
TGTGCCAGCAGTCAGGAAGCGGGTTCCGGCGAGCAGTACTTC
>TRBV4-1|.|TRBJ2-6|few
CASSPYQGNSGANVLTF
TGCGCCAGCAGCCCATATCAGGGTAACAGTGGGGCCAACGTCCTGACTTTC
>TRBV2|.|TRBJ1-6|.
CASSVGVQSPLHF
TGTGCCAGCAGTGTAGGGGTTCAGTCACCCCTCCACTTT
>TRBV19|TRBD1|TRBJ2-6|.
CATKGAAGANVLTF
TGTGCCACGAAGGGGGCAGCCGGGGCCAACGTCCTGACTTTC
>TRBV5-1|TRBD1|TRBJ1-4|.
CASSSGTGELGEKLFF
TGCGCCAGCAGCTCCGGGACAGGGGAGTTAGGTGAAAAACTGTTTTTT
>TRBV5-4|.|TRBJ1-2|.
CASSFSLVGYGYTF
TGTGCCAGCAGCTTCTCCCTAGTCGGGTATGGCTACACCTTC
>TRBV15|.|TRBJ2-7|.
CATSRQTISGRPYEQYF
TGTGCCACCAGCAGACAGACGATAAGCGGGCGACCCTACGAGCAGTACTTC
>TRBV5-4|TRBD1|TRBJ2-7|.
CASSLAQGAYEQYF
TGTGCCAGCAGCTTGGCCCAGGGGGCCTACGAGCAGTACTTC
>TRBV24-1|TRBD2|TRBJ2-7|.
CATSDSRTSGSNEQYF
TGTGCCACCAGTGATTCCAGGACTAGCGGGAGTAACGAGCAGTACTTC
>TRBV5-1|TRBD1|TRBJ1-2|.
CASSVGQGNYGYTF
TGCGCCAGCAGCGTAGGACAGGGGAATTATGGCTACACCTTC
>TRBV28|.|TRBJ1-5|.
CASSLARVDSNQPQHF
TGTGCCAGCAGTTTGGCCAGGGTGGATAGCAATCAGCCCCAGCATTTT